Detailed here is one T cell receptor (beta chain). Its matching antigen is unknown. A library of TCRbeta sequences, prepared with unique molecular identifiers, was generated. Each CDR3 protein is one row after TCRdb ran MiXCR on the PCR reads. This table holds more than 200,000 distinct CDR3 sequences, around 25% found once. This entry comes from a study of T-cell reconstitution after alpha-beta-depleted transplantation in children. The germline gives CDR1 SGHTA, CDR2 FQGNSA. This CDR3 is 14 amino acids long. V dropped 2 bases and J dropped 1 base, with 8 bases sitting between them. Study-level findings and limits: It was newly produced T cells that mostly accounted for T-cell counts and diversity one year after transplant. Several hundred expanded graft clones reportedly supplied alpha-beta T cells about two months after transplant. Some patients showed high day-60 TCRbeta diversity, which derived from surviving recipient T cells and thymic progenitors.

This rearrangement joins TRBV7-2 to TRBJ1-1, with D unclear. The TCR sequence derives from a girl aged 2 to 10 with Fanconi anemia, due to receive a stem cell transplant. Sample: PBMCs, taken before TCRalphabeta/CD19-depleted stem cell transplant. The CDR3 loop is CASSLLGWNTEAFF. CDR3 coding DNA: TGTGCCAGCAGCTTACTGGGCTGGAACACTGAAGCTTTCTTT.